Below, one TCR beta chain is given with its context. Antigen: not known. The data were produced by immunoSEQ multiplex PCR, yet TCRdb's version contains in-frame clones alone and is incomplete. The data hold tens of thousands of clones, with about 81% observed a single time. The data are from a study of OX40 agonist ivuxolimab in advanced cancers. Study in general: Patients were given ivuxolimab, an antibody that agonizes OX40 (CD134). Patients were infused with ivuxolimab every 2 weeks at 0.01 to 10 mg/kg.

Findings and limits, study-wide: Within 6 weeks, CD4+ and CD8+ blood T cells expanded clonally at 0.1 to 3.0 mg/kg.

V lost 5 bases and J 5 bases, leaving 12 bases between the germline ends. Per the germline V gene, CDR1 is SGHNT and CDR2 is YENEEA. There are 13 residues in the CDR3. The TCR originated in an adult with an advanced solid tumor such as melanoma, head and neck, liver or kidney cancer. The specimen was CD4+ or CD8+ T cells sorted from blood, collected in a trial of the OX40 agonist ivuxolimab. The rearrangement uses TRBV11-3 and TRBJ2-5, with unresolved D. The CDR3 reads CASSPNVGETQYF. The CDR3 nucleotides read TGTGCCAGCAGCCCTAACGTGGGCGAGACCCAGTACTTC. The whole variable domain, remainder taken from reference TRBV11-3 and TRBJ2-5, is EAGVVQSPRYKIIEKKQPVAFWCNPISGHNTLYWYLQNLGQGPELLIRYENEEAVDDSQLPKDRFSAERLKGVDSTLKIQPAELGDSAVYLCASSPNVGETQYFGPGTRLLVL.